This TCR beta chain is drawn from a study of T cell repertoires in cytomegalovirus infection. Trimming pared 0 bases from V and 5 bases from J, leaving 18 bases between. Looked up from germline, CDR1 is LNHNV and CDR2 is YYDKDF (reference sequence). This CDR3 spans 17 amino acids. A single record per CDR3 protein comes from TCRdb applying MiXCR to the reads. This sample carries over 300,000 distinct CDR3 sequences, over 7.5% of them seen once, and the ten largest clones take roughly 4.5%. The rearrangement links TRBV15 to TRBJ2-3; tentative D call: TRBD2 (6 bases). The TCR was taken from a human donor in good health (CMV status not recorded). Some clones in this sample may be carry-over from other donors' samples. Sequenced material: PBMCs. CDR3 in amino acids: CATSRDLLPSGVDTQYF. The CDR3, as DNA: TGTGCCACCAGCAGAGATCTCCTGCCATCGGGGGTAGATACGCAGTATTTT.